This T cell receptor (beta chain) derives from a study of T-cell memory formation after mild COVID-19. Study observations and caveats: CD4/CD8 balance held among clones contracting day 15 to 85, and later expanders leaned CD4+.

In its sample, this clonotype was seen many times. Its cognate antigen is unknown. TCRdb re-called the 5' RACE reads with MiXCR, one entry per CDR3 protein. The sample contains 430,000 or so distinct CDR3 sequences, roughly 23% of which appear only once. Material for sequencing was PBMCs or a T cell subset sorted from them (not recorded which). The source is an adult woman who had mild COVID-19 (a few samples of this study predate the infection). Cell type and time point are not known.

CDR3 bases: TGTGCCAGCTCACCGGCTAGGGAGAACACTGAAGCTTTCTTT. This translates into CASSPARENTEAFF. V gene TRBV18 combines with J gene TRBJ1-1; D is undetermined. The CDR3 contains 14 residues. V was trimmed by 3 bases and J by 1 base, leaving 9 bases between them. Germline-derived CDR1 and CDR2 are KGHSH and LQKENI.